These 9 T cell receptor beta chains were sequenced from one sample in a study of CD8 T cells in ankylosing spondylitis. Study results and limitations: Typical of ankylosing spondylitis blood, it appeared, was a TCR beta motif of several highly homologous variants.

These receptors have no known antigen. TCRdb passed the 5' RACE reads through MiXCR, listing each CDR3 protein once. Here the sample spans almost 400,000 distinct CDR3 sequences, approximately 20% being singletons. Source material: blood, either unsorted or a sorted T cell fraction (not recorded which). The receptor set was obtained from a male donor with ankylosing spondylitis.

This clonotype was recorded at least ten times. V is TRBV6-5 and J is TRBJ2-3; TRBD2 is a possible D gene (6 bases). CDR3 size: 16 residues. V gave up 2 bases and J gave up 2 bases, with 14 bases separating them. The germline V gene has CDR1 MNHEY and CDR2 SVGAGI. The CDR3 is CASSYGRSGYTDTQYF. The CDR3 region has the DNA TGTGCCAGCAGTTACGGCCGTAGCGGTTACACAGATACGCAGTATTTT.

The gene calls are TRBV5-1 and TRBJ1-1; 12 bases fit TRBD1. Germline-derived CDR1 and CDR2 are SGHRS and YFSETQ. This CDR3 has 17 residues. The V gene end was trimmed by 7 bases and the J gene end by 8 bases; junction bases not matched to a gene: 18. The CDR3 DNA sequence: TGCGCCAGCGGGAAGACAGGGACAGGGGGCCTCATAAGAGAAGCTTTCTTT. Translating gives CASGKTGTGGLIREAFF.

The chain joins TRBV14 to TRBJ2-2; 7 bases line up with TRBD1. After removal of 4 bases from V and 5 bases from J, the junction contained 10 bases not matched to a gene. In germline, CDR1 is SGHDN, CDR2 FVKESK. CDR3 length: 16 residues. The CDR3 nucleotides read TGTGCCAGCAGCCTAACCCGGACAGGTCGGACCGGGGAGCTGTTTTTT. Translated, it gives CASSLTRTGRTGELFF. Complete variable domain (other parts from reference TRBV14 and TRBJ2-2): EAGVTQFPSHSVIEKGQTVTLRCDPISGHDNLYWYRRVMGKEIKFLLHFVKESKQDESGMPNNRFLAERTGGTYSTLKVQPAELEDSGVYFCASSLTRTGRTGELFFGEGSRLTVL.

This clonotype has only a few counts. The chain joins TRBV6-5 to TRBJ2-5, with 7 bases fitting TRBD2. The J segment lost 5 bases and the V segment lost 0 bases, leaving 9 bases of the junction unmatched. Germline V CDR1 and CDR2: MNHEY, SVGAGI. The CDR3 is 16 amino acids. The CDR3 region is CASSYSGRESGETQYF. CDR3 sequence (DNA): TGTGCCAGCAGTTACTCTGGGCGGGAGTCGGGTGAGACCCAGTACTTC.

J is TRBJ2-1 and V is TRBV9; maybe TRBD1 (6 bases). Looked up from germline, CDR1 is SGDLS and CDR2 is YYNGEE. The CDR3 extends over 16 amino acids. The V and J ends lost 3 bases and 8 bases respectively, with 21 bases between them. The CDR3 sequence: CASSAGSRGRGDEQFF. As DNA, the CDR3 is TGTGCCAGCAGCGCAGGCTCTCGGGGCAGGGGCGATGAGCAGTTCTTC.

This clonotype has only a few counts. V gene TRBV7-9 combines with J gene TRBJ2-5; D is possibly TRBD1 (5 bases). Germline CDR1 and CDR2: SEHNR and FQNEAQ (reference sequence). V dropped 6 bases and J dropped 5 bases, with 13 bases sitting between them. The CDR3 length is 13 residues. Here the CDR3 DNA reads TGTGCCAGCAGAATAAGGGGTTGGGAGACCCAGTACTTC. Protein: CASRIRGWETQYF.

This clonotype came up once. The chain combines TRBV6-1 with TRBJ1-1; no definite D call. Trimming removed 8 bases from V and 4 bases from J, with 11 bases in between. The germline V gene encodes CDR1 MNHNS and CDR2 SASEGT. The CDR3 contains 12 residues. Here the CDR3 reads CASATDLTEAFF. As DNA, the CDR3 is TGTGCCAGCGCAACAGATCTCACTGAAGCTTTCTTT.

The genes are TRBV19 and TRBJ1-5, with D possibly matching TRBD1 (6 bases). Germline-derived CDR1 and CDR2 are LNHDA and SQIVND (reference sequence). V was pared by 3 bases and J by 2 bases, with 8 bases between. The CDR3 contains 14 residues. CDR3 nucleotides: TGTGCCAGTAGTATGTCAGGGGGCAATCAGCCCCAGCATTTT. Protein: CASSMSGGNQPQHF.

This chain links TRBV21-1 with TRBJ1-1; the D segment call TRBD1 is taken from the table without a DNA check. TRBV21-1 constitutes a pseudogene. The CDR3 length is 16 residues. Written as DNA, the CDR3 is TGTGCCAGCAGCAAAGAAGGTGGGGGAAAGAGGACTGAAGCTTTCTTT. Its protein is CASSKEGGGKRTEAFF.